This is a list of T cell receptor beta chains from one sample in a study of T cell clones after liver transplantation. Method: immunoSEQ multiplex PCR; TCRdb's copy keeps in-frame clones and lacks some. The repertoire holds about 51,000 clones, with over 55% as singletons. This specimen consisted of CD4+ T cells from blood, obtained approximately 54 months after liver transplant. These receptor sequences come from a human patient who received a liver transplant. Some T cells may be transferred from the graft donor. Both conserved end residues are trimmed from each CDR3. Each record gives: V gene, CDR3 protein.

>TRBV4-1
ASSQIQETQY
>TRBV9
ASSVGESQPQH
>TRBV6-1
ASTLGQGVYEQY
>TRBV30
AWSVRKGSGNQPQH
>TRBV7-9
ASSRSGNTDTQY
>TRBV30
AWRKTGGRRETQY
>TRBV5-4
ASSLGSGTSGIQRTQY
>TRBV10-3
AISDRLNSGNTIY
>TRBV11-2
ASSPPQRASSRGGELF
>TRBV7-2
ASSLEARGTEAF
>TRBV9
ASSPQGGTKNSPLH
>TRBV7-2
ASSLGRQGRNTEAF
>TRBV19
ATQLSAAYSYEQY
>TRBV5-4
ASSTRGTAGEE
>TRBV2
ASSAGDPRPNEQF
>TRBV28
ASSLQGKNIQY
>TRBV5-5
ASSFGTSGTSYEQY
>TRBV5-1
ASSSGLALSDTQY
>TRBV7-9
ASSTQGDTEAF
>TRBV5-4
ASSIGQGQDEQY
>TRBV6-4
ASSAGTGNYNSPLH
>TRBV29-1
SVVQNEAF
>TRBV30
ASQGVSTNEKLF
>TRBV5-6
ASSFGTSSNQPQH
>TRBV5-6
ASSLGRSDYEQY
>TRBV11-3
ASSQGGAGANVLT
>TRBV7-8
ASSFRLAGGDEQF
>TRBV29-1
SVRYSTNTEAF
>TRBV9
ASSVATDGGAIGETQY
>TRBV5-4
ASSFSTGVNEQF
>TRBV6-5
ASSPPPGPGTEAF
>TRBV18
ASSPRGTGNDYGYT
>TRBV5-1
ASSLRASGGDNNEQF
>TRBV7-3
ASSSIAGGRVDTQY
>TRBV6-1
ASRETGGVKTQY
>TRBV5-1
ASSTGTGSYEQY
>TRBV6-4
ASSPGKGMTDTQY
>TRBV27
ASSFIGGNDNQPQH
>TRBV2
ASSYTTGTGGGNYGYT
>TRBV14
ASSQGLNYEQY
>TRBV5-1
ASSLDGSGANVLT
>TRBV15
ATSRGDLLSTDTQY
>TRBV27
ASRSGQASYEQY
>TRBV2
ASSHSRDRGLSGANVLT
>TRBV9
ASSVGIQETQY
>TRBV6-6
ATRGGSQETQY
>TRBV20-1
SARVQDTQY
>TRBV2
ASSARQGVPDTQY
>TRBV7-9
ASSLGDRGNTEAF
>TRBV7-3
ASSLGSGSNTGELF